The 15 T cell receptor beta chains in this list originate from one sample, sequenced in a study of blood T cell repertoires in COVID-19. Some clones are missing from TCRdb's copy, which holds only in-frame ones; the method was immunoSEQ multiplex PCR. Here the sample spans about 390,000 clones, more than 75% being singletons. Sequencing used PBMCs or T cells enriched from blood (not recorded which). The receptor set was obtained from a woman in her fifties or sixties who had recovered from COVID-19.

Notes on this clone: A read error may produce the germline difference seen at one junction end. The chain links TRBV7-9 to TRBJ1-4; D unresolved. Germline CDR1 reads SEHNR; CDR2 reads FQNEAQ (reference sequence). The CDR3 length is 14 residues. CDR3 loop: CASSLTTTHEKLFF. The CDR3 nucleotides are TGTGCCAGCAGCTTAACGACAACTCATGAAAAACTGTTTTTT.

Only one count was recorded for this clone. The chain has TRBV2 and TRBJ1-3, with 7 bases matching TRBD1. The germline gives CDR1 SNHLY, CDR2 FYNNEI. J was trimmed by 4 bases and V by 6 bases; bases with no gene match: 12. The CDR3 totals 16 residues. As DNA, the CDR3 is TGTGCCAGCAGAGCCGGGACAGTAGGATCAGGAAACACCATATATTTT. Its translation: CASRAGTVGSGNTIYF.

The chain combines TRBV18 with TRBJ2-2; 7 nucleotides match TRBD2. Trimming cost V 3 bases and J 2 bases; bases outside gene matches: 12. CDR3 length equals 18 residues. Germline V CDR1 and CDR2: KGHSH, LQKENI. In DNA form, the CDR3 reads TGTGCCAGCTCACCCCGGGTCAGCGGGGAGACCAACACCGGGGAGCTGTTTTTT. It codes for CASSPRVSGETNTGELFF.

This rearrangement joins TRBV7-6 to TRBJ2-5; perhaps TRBD1 as D (5 bases). V was clipped by 1 base and J by 0 bases, with 6 bases between them. The germline CDR1 and CDR2 sequences are SGHVS and FNYEAQ. The CDR3 sequence is 14 residues long. The CDR3 DNA reads as TGTGCCAGCAGCTTAGGGGGCGACCAAGAGACCCAGTACTTC. Its translation: CASSLGGDQETQYF.

The chain links TRBV5-1 to TRBJ1-2, with D possibly matching TRBD1 (6 bases). Trimming took off 4 bases at V and 13 bases at J, with 23 bases between the two ends. Germline V gene lookup returns CDR1 SGHRS and CDR2 YFSETQ. The CDR3 covers 14 residues. The CDR3 sequence: CASSTGTIPPPATF. For the CDR3, the DNA is TGCGCCAGCAGCACCGGGACAATACCGCCTCCTGCCACCTTC.

The table lists this clone with a few counts. The chain carries TRBV7-8 and TRBJ1-2; possibly TRBD1 for D (6 bases). Germline CDR1 is SGHVS and CDR2 is FQNEAQ. The CDR3 sequence is 16 residues long. Trimming pared 5 bases from V and 5 bases from J, leaving 21 bases between. As DNA, the CDR3 is TGTGCCAGCAGCAGCAGGACAGCGACAGGCCCTTATGGCTACACCTTC. This encodes CASSSRTATGPYGYTF.

CDR3 nucleotides: TGTGCCAGCGCTGCCGGGACAGGGACAGCCTATGGCTACACCTTC. Encoded protein: CASAAGTGTAYGYTF. V gene TRBV27 combines with J gene TRBJ1-2, with TRBD1 matching over 9 bases. The trim removed 8 bases at V and 4 bases at J, leaving 11 bases unmatched. Germline V CDR1 and CDR2: MNHEY, SMNVEV (reference sequence). The CDR3 covers 15 residues.

The chain has TRBV28 and TRBJ1-2; D perhaps matches TRBD1 (5 bases). V shed 2 bases and J shed 14 bases, with 15 bases lying between them. The germline gives CDR1 MDHEN, CDR2 SYDVKM. The CDR3 has 12 amino acids. The CDR3 DNA follows: TGTGCCAGCAGTTTAACCCCGGGGGTGGAAACCTTC. It yields the protein CASSLTPGVETF.

V is TRBV11-1 and J is TRBJ1-1; TRBD1 agrees at 10 bases. The CDR3 has 14 amino acids. Trimming took 5 bases from V and 4 from J; bases not matched to a gene: 4. In germline, CDR1 is SGHAT, CDR2 FQDESV (reference sequence). The CDR3 coding sequence is TGTGCCAGCAGCCTGGGACAGGGGATCACTGAAGCTTTCTTT. It is translated as CASSLGQGITEAFF.

The V call is TRBV6-5, the J call TRBJ2-7; TRBD1 aligns across 10 bases. This CDR3 spans 15 amino acids. V dropped 4 bases and J dropped 2; count of bases not matched to a gene: 5. The germline V gene has CDR1 MNHEY and CDR2 SVGAGI. Here the CDR3 DNA reads TGTGCCAGCAGTTTCGACAGGGGGCCGGCCTACGAGCAGTACTTC. This codes for CASSFDRGPAYEQYF.

J is TRBJ1-2 and V is TRBV2; 7 nucleotides align to TRBD1. CDR1 is SNHLY, CDR2 FYNNEI, per germline. The CDR3 sequence is 13 residues long. Trimming took 4 bases from V and 7 from J; bases not matched to a gene: 6. The CDR3 protein is CASSVDRASGYTF. In nucleotides, the CDR3 is TGTGCCAGCAGTGTCGACAGGGCGAGTGGCTACACCTTC.

The rearrangement links TRBV7-8 to TRBJ1-1; the match to TRBD1 covers 8 bases. The germline gives CDR1 SGHVS, CDR2 FQNEAQ. The length of the CDR3 is 15 residues. V shed 1 base, J shed 5 bases, and the junction held 6 bases outside the gene matches. CDR3 nucleotides: TGTGCCAGCAGCTTAGATCAGGGGGCGCGTACTGAAGCTTTCTTT. Translation: CASSLDQGARTEAFF.

The V call is TRBV6-2 or TRBV6-3, the J call TRBJ2-7, with a tentative D call TRBD1 (5 bases). The CDR3 runs 18 residues. The V end was cut by 1 base, the J end by 1 base, with 20 bases between. The germline gives CDR1 MNHEY, CDR2 SVGEGT. The CDR3 nucleotides read TGTGCCAGCAGTTACTTATTCTTCGGCAGGGTCCGGTCCTACGAGCAGTACTTC. Its translation: CASSYLFFGRVRSYEQYF.

The chain carries TRBV19 and TRBJ2-1; 7 bases fit TRBD1. Germline CDR1 is LNHDA and CDR2 is SQIVND (reference sequence). After removal of 4 bases from V and 5 bases from J, the junction contained 8 bases not matched to a gene. The CDR3 has 15 amino acids. In DNA form, the CDR3 reads TGTGCCAGTAGTAGCTACGGGACAGCAGACAATGAGCAGTTCTTC. Amino acids: CASSSYGTADNEQFF.

This sequence joins TRBV7-9 and TRBJ2-5; no firm D call. The CDR3 runs 12 residues. Germline V gene sequence: CDR1 SEHNR, CDR2 FQNEAQ (reference sequence). V was clipped by 8 bases and J by 0 bases, with 7 bases between them. CDR3 protein: CASGTNQETQYF. Written as DNA, the CDR3 is TGTGCCAGCGGCACAAACCAAGAGACCCAGTACTTC.